This section outlines one T cell receptor (beta chain) sequence together with its context. This clonotype was counted only a few times. Its binding antigen is unknown. Base qualities are missing; no much larger clone stands one base away. The approximately 41 donors, aged about 6 to 95 years, were systemically healthy Caucasian individuals from Russia. Roughly 11 milliliters of peripheral blood were drawn from each donor into EDTA-treated Vacutainer tubes. Ficoll-Paque density-gradient centrifugation was used to isolate PBMCs, with at least 6.5 million per sample. Trizol reagent was used to extract total RNA from PBMCs, with at least 5.5 micrograms per sample. The percentages of naive CD45RAhigh/CD27high T cells were determined by flow cytometry on a PBMC aliquot from every donor. The germline V gene (reference sequence) provides CDR1 MNHEY and CDR2 SMNVEV. The CDR3, cysteine through phenylalanine, is 14 amino acids long. Of all the DNA, just the CDR3 is kept, 42 bases in frame from base 1. Relative to germline, V is 3 bases shorter and J is 1 base shorter, with 9 bases between their ends.

This sample stems from a study of blood T cells in healthy people across ages (dated by TCRdb to about 2015). With respect to the entire study: In model experiments, template switching captured roughly one uniquely barcoded TCR beta cDNA molecule for every two T cells. The study measured age-related changes in TCR beta repertoire diversity using deep sequencing normalized with unique cDNA molecular identifiers. To avoid experimental bias, donors of different ages were spread randomly across the sequencing lanes. The donors were divided into four age groups: young (average approximately 16 years), middle-aged (approximately 42), aged (about 56) and long-lived (roughly 88). Two additional independent replicas of 1 million unique cDNA reads from the same blood draw were analyzed for two donors (one aged 18 to 30 and one aged 80 or older).

Study-wide findings and limitations: Compared with the aged group, more naive CD4+ T cells, fewer expanded clones and increased TCR diversity were shown by the long-lived group, suggesting age selection. Bulk unsorted PBMC profiling prevented conclusive comparison of naive and antigen-experienced compartments. There was a strong correlation between observed TCR beta diversity and the percentage of naive T cells measured by flow cytometry. Donor CMV infection status was unknown, potentially confounding age-related changes in expanded clonotypes. As age increased, observed TCR beta diversity per million T cells dropped in a roughly linear way, and a significant reduction was already evident by age 40. Estimates of total diversity based on one million sequenced T cells were regarded as lower bounds and as underestimates.

Libraries were made using 5' RACE. TCRdb records Illumina HiSeq 2500 as the sequencer. A second PCR of about 6 to 12 cycles was run with a J-beta primer mix and a sample-barcoded 5' primer. A unique molecular identifier was introduced onto each TCR beta cDNA molecule by a template-switch 5' adaptor carrying 12 random nucleotides. At least 2.5 million CDR3-containing paired-end reads were obtained from each sample. First-strand cDNA was synthesized from all RNA with the Mint cDNA synthesis kit, primed by a TRBC-specific oligonucleotide. After uracil-DNA glycosylase treatment, a first 18-cycle PCR used universal primers M1SS and BC2_uni_R on all cDNA. The authors processed their data as follows. For normalization, 1 million high-quality reads were randomly selected from each sample, with every read carrying a distinct molecular identifier. Reads sharing molecular identifiers were discarded rather than binned into consensus sequences. MiTCR, set to a Q25 quality threshold and the strictest error-elimination algorithm, was used for CDR3 identification, clonotype clustering and error correction. A nonparametric unseen species model using Euler transformation provided a lower-bound estimate of total TCR beta diversity. TCRdb passed the public sequencing reads through fastp at Q25 and MiXCR, retaining productive beta sequences. Records with the same CDR3 protein are collapsed into one entry carrying the most frequent genes and DNA. Clone size and V and J calls follow TCRdb, not the original study. This sample comprises about 570,000 distinct CDR3 sequences, 27% of them detected only once. Clones ranked in the top ten supply approximately 17% of the sample.

The sequencing sample was made of blood. The receptor chain draws on TRBV27 and TRBJ2-5, with no confident D gene call. This TCR was sampled from a woman between 65 and 79 years old in good health. The base sequence is TGTGCCAGCAGTTTCACCCGGACCCAAGAGACCCAGTACTTC. Its translation reads: CASSFTRTQETQYF.